This T cell receptor (beta chain) emerged from a study of blood T cell repertoires in COVID-19. As for the study in general: T cells, B-cell-depleted T cells, or PBMCs provided the cDNA or gDNA that served as material.

Generated by immunoSEQ multiplex PCR, the TCRdb table keeps only in-frame clones and is missing some. Among about 55,000 clones listed, about 93% were seen once. The germline V and J ends were trimmed by 4 bases and 2 bases, with 18 bases remaining between them. The germline CDR1 and CDR2 sequences are SGHRS and YFSETQ. CDR3 size: 16 residues. What was sequenced was peripheral blood. V is TRBV5-1 and J is TRBJ2-5, with D possibly TRBD2 on 7 matching bases. The TCR was taken from an older man with acute or convalescent COVID-19. The CDR3 DNA sequence: TGCGCCAGCAGCCTGGGCAACAGGGAGGGACAAGAGACCCAGTACTTC. This sequence encodes CASSLGNREGQETQYF.